The 5 T cell receptor beta chains given below trace back to one sample, sequenced in a study of T cell responses to AZD1222 COVID-19 vaccine. The data were produced by immunoSEQ multiplex PCR, yet TCRdb's version contains in-frame clones alone and is incomplete. The table has 100,000 to 150,000 clones, roughly 89% seen once; the top ten hold 6.3%. Sequenced material: peripheral blood, taken on day 0 of AZD1222 vaccination. The receptors stem from an adult in good health.

V is TRBV7-3 and J is TRBJ2-3, with 7 bases matching TRBD1. Germline assignment: CDR1 SGHTA and CDR2 FQGTGA. Germline trimming cut 1 base from V and 3 bases from J; bases unmatched to any gene: 7. This CDR3 is built from 16 residues. In DNA, the CDR3 is TGTGCCAGCAGCTTAAACGGGGACAGTGTAACAGATACGCAGTATTTT. Protein: CASSLNGDSVTDTQYF.

V usage is TRBV19 and J usage is TRBJ1-1; 7 positions match TRBD1. The ends lost 2 bases at V and 5 bases at J; junction bases unmatched: 17. The CDR3 has 18 amino acids. Germline loops: CDR1 LNHDA, CDR2 SQIVND (reference sequence). The CDR3 DNA follows: TGTGCCAGTAGTATAAGGCTCTCGCAGACTCGCAGGGGGACTGAAGCTTTCTTT. Amino acid sequence: CASSIRLSQTRRGTEAFF. Supplemented by reference TRBV19 and TRBJ1-1, the full variable domain reads DGGITQSPKYLFRKEGQNVTLSCEQNLNHDAMYWYRQDPGQGLRLIYYSQIVNDFQKGDIAEGYSVSREKKESFPLTVTSAQKNPTAFYLCASSIRLSQTRRGTEAFFGQGTRLTVV.

The chain carries TRBV9 and TRBJ1-1; D is undetermined. V lost 4 bases to trimming and J lost 1 base, with 8 bases between them. Germline lookup yields CDR1 SGDLS and CDR2 YYNGEE. This CDR3 is built from 13 residues. CDR3 loop: CASSLDGNTEAFF. CDR3 in DNA: TGTGCCAGCAGCCTGGACGGGAACACTGAAGCTTTCTTT.

The chain is built from TRBV6-5 and TRBJ1-2, with 9 bases fitting TRBD1. After removal of 6 bases from V and 2 bases from J, the junction contained 4 bases not matched to a gene. There are 14 residues in the CDR3. Germline V gene lookup returns CDR1 MNHEY and CDR2 SVGAGI. CDR3 loop: CASRAGTGNYGYTF. CDR3 coding DNA: TGTGCCAGCAGGGCCGGGACAGGGAACTATGGCTACACCTTC.

The J gene is TRBJ1-2, the V gene TRBV12-5; D not resolved. The CDR3 has 13 amino acids. Germline V gives CDR1 LGHNT, CDR2 FRNRAP. The V end lost 6 bases, the J end lost 4 bases, and 12 bases lay between the germline ends. CDR3 nucleotide sequence: TGTGCTAGTGGCCAACAGACGGTCTATGGCTACACCTTC. Amino acid sequence: CASGQQTVYGYTF.